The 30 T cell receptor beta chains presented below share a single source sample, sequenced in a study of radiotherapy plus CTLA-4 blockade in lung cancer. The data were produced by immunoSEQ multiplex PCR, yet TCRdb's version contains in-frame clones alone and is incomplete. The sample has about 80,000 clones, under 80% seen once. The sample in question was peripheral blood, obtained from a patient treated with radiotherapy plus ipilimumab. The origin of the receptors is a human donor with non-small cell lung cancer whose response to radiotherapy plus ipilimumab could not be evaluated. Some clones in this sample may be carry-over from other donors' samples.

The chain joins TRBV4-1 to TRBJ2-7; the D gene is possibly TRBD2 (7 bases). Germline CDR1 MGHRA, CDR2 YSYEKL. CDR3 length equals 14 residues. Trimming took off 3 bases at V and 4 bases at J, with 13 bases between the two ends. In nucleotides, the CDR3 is TGCGCCAGCAGCCACCCGGGGGGCGAATACGAGCAGTACTTC. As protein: CASSHPGGEYEQYF.

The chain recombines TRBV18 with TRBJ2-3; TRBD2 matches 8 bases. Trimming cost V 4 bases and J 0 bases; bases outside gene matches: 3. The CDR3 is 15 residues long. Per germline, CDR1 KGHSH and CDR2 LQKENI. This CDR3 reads CASSRVAGSTDTQYF. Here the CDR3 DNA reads TGTGCCAGCTCACGAGTAGCGGGGAGCACAGATACGCAGTATTTT.

DNA for the CDR3: TGTGCCAGTAGTATGGGACTAGCGGAAGGCACAGATACGCAGTATTTT. This sequence encodes CASSMGLAEGTDTQYF. The V call is TRBV19, the J call TRBJ2-3; 11 nucleotides agree with TRBD2. The CDR3 spans 16 residues. J was trimmed by 1 base and V by 3 bases; bases with no gene match: 3. Germline lookup yields CDR1 LNHDA and CDR2 SQIVND (reference sequence).

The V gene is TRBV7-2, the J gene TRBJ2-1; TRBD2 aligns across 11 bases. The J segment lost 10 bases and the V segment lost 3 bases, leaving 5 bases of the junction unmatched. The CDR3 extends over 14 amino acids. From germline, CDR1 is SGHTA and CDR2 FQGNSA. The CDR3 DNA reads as TGTGCCAGCAGCTTTAGCGGGGGGGACGGGGAGCAGTTCTTC. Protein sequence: CASSFSGGDGEQFF.

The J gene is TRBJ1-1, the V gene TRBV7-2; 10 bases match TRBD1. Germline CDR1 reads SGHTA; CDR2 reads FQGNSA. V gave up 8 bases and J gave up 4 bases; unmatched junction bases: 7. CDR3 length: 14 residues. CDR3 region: CASSRQGAGTEAFF. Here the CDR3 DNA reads TGTGCCAGCTCCCGACAGGGGGCAGGCACTGAAGCTTTCTTT.

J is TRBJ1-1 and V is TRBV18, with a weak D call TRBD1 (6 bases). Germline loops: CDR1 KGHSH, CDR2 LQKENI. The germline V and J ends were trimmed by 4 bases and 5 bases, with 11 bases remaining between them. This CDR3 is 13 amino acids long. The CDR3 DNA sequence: TGTGCCAGCTCACTGGACAGAGGGACTGAAGCTTTCTTT. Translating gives CASSLDRGTEAFF.

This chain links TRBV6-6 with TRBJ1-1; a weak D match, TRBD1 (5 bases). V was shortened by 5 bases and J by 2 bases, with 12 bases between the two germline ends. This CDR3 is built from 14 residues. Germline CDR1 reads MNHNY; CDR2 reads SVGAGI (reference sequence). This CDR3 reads CASSQNRRNTEAFF. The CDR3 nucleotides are TGTGCCAGCAGTCAAAACAGGCGTAACACTGAAGCTTTCTTT.

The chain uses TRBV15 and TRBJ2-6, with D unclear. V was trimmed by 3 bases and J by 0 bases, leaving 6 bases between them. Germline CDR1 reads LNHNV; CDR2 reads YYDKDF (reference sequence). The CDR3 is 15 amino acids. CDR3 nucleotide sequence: TGTGCCACCAGCAGCGACATCTCTGGGGCCAACGTCCTGACTTTC. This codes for CATSSDISGANVLTF.

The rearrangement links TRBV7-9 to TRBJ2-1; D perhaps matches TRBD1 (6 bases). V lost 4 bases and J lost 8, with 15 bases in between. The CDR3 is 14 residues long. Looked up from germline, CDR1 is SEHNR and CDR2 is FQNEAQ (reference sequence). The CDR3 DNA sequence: TGTGCCAGCAGCTCTTACAGGGAAGGGGATGAGCAGTTCTTC. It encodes CASSSYREGDEQFF.

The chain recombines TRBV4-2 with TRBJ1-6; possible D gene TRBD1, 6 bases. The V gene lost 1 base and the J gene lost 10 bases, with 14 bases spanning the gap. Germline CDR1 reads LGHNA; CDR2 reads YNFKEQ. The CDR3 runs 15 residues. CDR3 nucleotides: TGTGCCAGCAGCCAAGCCCGGACAGAAAAATCACCCCTCCACTTT. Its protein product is CASSQARTEKSPLHF.

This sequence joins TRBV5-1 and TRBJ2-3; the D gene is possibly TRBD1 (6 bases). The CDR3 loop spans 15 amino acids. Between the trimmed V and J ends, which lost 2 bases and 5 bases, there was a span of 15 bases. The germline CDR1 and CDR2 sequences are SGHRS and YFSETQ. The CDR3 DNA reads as TGCGCCAGCAGCTTCGGGACAAATATGGGAGATACGCAGTATTTT. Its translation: CASSFGTNMGDTQYF.

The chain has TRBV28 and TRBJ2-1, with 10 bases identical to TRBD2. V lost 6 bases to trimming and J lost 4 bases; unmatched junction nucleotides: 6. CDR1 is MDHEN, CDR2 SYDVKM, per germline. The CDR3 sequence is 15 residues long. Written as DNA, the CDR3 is TGTGCCAGCAGACAACTAGCGGGAAGATACAATGAGCAGTTCTTC. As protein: CASRQLAGRYNEQFF.

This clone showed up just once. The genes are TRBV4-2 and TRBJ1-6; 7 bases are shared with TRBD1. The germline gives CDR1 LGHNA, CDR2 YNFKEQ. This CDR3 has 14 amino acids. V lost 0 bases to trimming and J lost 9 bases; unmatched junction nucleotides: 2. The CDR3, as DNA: TGTGCCAGCAGCCAAGATCAGGGGGGTTCACCCCTCCACTTT. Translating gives CASSQDQGGSPLHF.

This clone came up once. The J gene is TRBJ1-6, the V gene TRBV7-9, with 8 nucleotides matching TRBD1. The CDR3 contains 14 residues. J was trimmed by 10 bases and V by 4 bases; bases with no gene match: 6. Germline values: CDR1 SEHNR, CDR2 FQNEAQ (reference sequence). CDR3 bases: TGTGCCAGCAGCTCCGGGACAGGAACCTCACCCCTCCACTTT. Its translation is CASSSGTGTSPLHF.

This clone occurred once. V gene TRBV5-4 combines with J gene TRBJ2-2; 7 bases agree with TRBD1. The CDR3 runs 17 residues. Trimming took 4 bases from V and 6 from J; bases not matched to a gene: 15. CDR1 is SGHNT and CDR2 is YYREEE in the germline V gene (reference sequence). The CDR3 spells CASSPTDGTERPGELFF. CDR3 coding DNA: TGTGCCAGCAGCCCGACGGACGGGACAGAACGCCCCGGGGAGCTGTTTTTT.

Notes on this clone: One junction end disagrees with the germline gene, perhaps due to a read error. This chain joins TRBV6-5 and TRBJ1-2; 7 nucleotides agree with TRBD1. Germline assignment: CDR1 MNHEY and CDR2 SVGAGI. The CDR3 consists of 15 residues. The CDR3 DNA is TGTGCCAGCAGTTTTTCCACAGGGGCGGACTATGGCTACATCTTC. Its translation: CASSFSTGADYGYIF.

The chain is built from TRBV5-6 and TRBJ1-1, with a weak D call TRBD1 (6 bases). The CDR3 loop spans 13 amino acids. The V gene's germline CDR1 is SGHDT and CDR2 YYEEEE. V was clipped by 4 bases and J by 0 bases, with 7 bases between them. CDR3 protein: CASSPGVNTEAFF. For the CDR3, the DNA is TGTGCCAGCAGCCCAGGGGTGAACACTGAAGCTTTCTTT.

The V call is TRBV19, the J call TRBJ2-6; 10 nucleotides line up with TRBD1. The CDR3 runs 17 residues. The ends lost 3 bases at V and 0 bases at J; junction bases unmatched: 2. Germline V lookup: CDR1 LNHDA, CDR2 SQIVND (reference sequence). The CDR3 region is CASSIRTGGSGANVLTF. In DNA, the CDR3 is TGTGCCAGTAGTATTCGGACAGGGGGCTCTGGGGCCAACGTCCTGACTTTC. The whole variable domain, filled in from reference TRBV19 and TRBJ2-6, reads DGGITQSPKYLFRKEGQNVTLSCEQNLNHDAMYWYRQDPGQGLRLIYYSQIVNDFQKGDIAEGYSVSREKKESFPLTVTSAQKNPTAFYLCASSIRTGGSGANVLTFGAGSRLTVL.

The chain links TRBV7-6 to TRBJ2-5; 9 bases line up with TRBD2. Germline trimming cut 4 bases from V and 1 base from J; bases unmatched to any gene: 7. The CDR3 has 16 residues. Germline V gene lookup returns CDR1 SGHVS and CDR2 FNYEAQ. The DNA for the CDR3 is TGTGCCAGCAGCTCTACCGGGACTAGCTTCCAAGAGACCCAGTACTTC. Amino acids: CASSSTGTSFQETQYF.

CDR3 sequence reads: CASSLNTGELFF. The CDR3 DNA reads TGTGCCAGCAGCCTTAACACCGGGGAGCTGTTTTTT. The chain carries TRBV5-6 and TRBJ2-2; D gene unclear. The CDR3 has 12 residues. Germline CDR1 and CDR2: SGHDT and YYEEEE. Trimming removed 4 bases at V and 2 bases at J, with 3 bases between.

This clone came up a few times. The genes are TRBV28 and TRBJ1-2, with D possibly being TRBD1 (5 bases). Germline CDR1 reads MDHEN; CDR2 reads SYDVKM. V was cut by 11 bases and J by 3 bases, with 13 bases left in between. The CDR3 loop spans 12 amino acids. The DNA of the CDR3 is TGTGCCGAAGGGGCCGCGTACTATGGCTACACCTTC. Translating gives CAEGAAYYGYTF.

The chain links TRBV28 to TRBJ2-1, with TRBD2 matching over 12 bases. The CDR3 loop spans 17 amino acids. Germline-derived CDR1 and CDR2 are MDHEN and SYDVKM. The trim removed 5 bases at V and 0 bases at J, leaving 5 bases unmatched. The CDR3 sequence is CASSQTSGGRSYNEQFF. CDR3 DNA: TGTGCCAGCAGTCAGACTAGCGGGGGTCGCTCCTACAATGAGCAGTTCTTC.

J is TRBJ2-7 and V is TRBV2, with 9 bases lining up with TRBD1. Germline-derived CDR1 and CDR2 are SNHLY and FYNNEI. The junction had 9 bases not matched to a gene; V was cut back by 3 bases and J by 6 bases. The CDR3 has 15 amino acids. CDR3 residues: CASSEGQGIYPEQYF. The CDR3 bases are TGTGCCAGCAGTGAGGGACAGGGAATCTACCCCGAGCAGTACTTC.

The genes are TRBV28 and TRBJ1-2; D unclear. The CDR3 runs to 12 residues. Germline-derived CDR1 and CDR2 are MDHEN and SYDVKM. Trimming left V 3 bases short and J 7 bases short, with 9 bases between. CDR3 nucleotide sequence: TGTGCCAGCAGTTTCCCCCCATCTGGCTACACCTTC. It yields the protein CASSFPPSGYTF.

The CDR3 sequence is CASSPQPSGGPNEQFF. The CDR3 DNA is TGTGCCAGCAGCCCCCAACCTAGCGGGGGTCCCAATGAGCAGTTCTTC. This rearrangement joins TRBV11-2 to TRBJ2-1; TRBD2 agrees at 10 bases. CDR1 and CDR2 from the germline V gene are SGHAT and FQNNGV. V was pared by 5 bases and J by 6 bases, with 10 bases of the junction left unmatched. This CDR3 contains 16 residues.

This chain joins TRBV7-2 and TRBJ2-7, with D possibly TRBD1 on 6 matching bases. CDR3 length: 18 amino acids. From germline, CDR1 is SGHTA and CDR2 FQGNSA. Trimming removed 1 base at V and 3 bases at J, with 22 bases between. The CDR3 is CASSLGALGRGRGYEQYF. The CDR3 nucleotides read TGTGCCAGCAGCTTAGGGGCCTTAGGCAGGGGAAGGGGCTACGAGCAGTACTTC.

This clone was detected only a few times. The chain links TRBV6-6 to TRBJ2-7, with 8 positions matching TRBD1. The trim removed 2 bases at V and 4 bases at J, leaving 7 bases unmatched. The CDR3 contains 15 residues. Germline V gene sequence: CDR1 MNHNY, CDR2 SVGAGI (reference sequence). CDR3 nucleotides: TGTGCCAGCAGTTACCAGACAGGGGCTGGGTACGAGCAGTACTTC. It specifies CASSYQTGAGYEQYF.

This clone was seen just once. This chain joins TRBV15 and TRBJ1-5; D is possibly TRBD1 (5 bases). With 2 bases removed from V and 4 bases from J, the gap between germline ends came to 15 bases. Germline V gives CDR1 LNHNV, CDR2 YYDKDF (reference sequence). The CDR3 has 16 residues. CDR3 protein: CATSRRAGQKNQPQHF. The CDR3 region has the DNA TGTGCCACCAGCAGAAGGGCAGGGCAAAAGAATCAGCCCCAGCATTTT.

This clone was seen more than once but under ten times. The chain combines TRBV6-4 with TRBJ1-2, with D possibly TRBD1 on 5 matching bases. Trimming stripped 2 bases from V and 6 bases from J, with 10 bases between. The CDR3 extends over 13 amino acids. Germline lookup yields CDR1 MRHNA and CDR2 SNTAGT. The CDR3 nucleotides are TGTGCCAGCAGTGACGGGGCTTTCAATGGCTACACCTTC. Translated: CASSDGAFNGYTF.

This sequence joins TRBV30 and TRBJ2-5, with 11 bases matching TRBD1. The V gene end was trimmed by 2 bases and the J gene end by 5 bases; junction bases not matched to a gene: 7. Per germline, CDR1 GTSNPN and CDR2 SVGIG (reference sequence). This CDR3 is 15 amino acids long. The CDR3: CAWSSGQGVWETQYF. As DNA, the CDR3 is TGTGCCTGGAGTTCGGGACAGGGGGTATGGGAGACCCAGTACTTC.